A selection of T cell receptor beta chains follows, all from one sample in a study of blood T cells in healthy people across ages. Each CDR3 protein is one row after TCRdb ran MiXCR on the 5' RACE reads. This sample has under 1,000,000 distinct CDR3 sequences; 35% to 40% occur once, and the top ten carry over 10%. Sequences were obtained from blood. The receptors come from a man younger than 30 in good health. Both conserved end residues are part of each CDR3. D genes are given only for firm matches. Clone size appears in some rows only: once, few, many, or a class for an expanded clone.

TRBJ1-5 | - | TRBV12-3/TRBV12-4 | few | TGTGCCAGCACCTCCTCGGACAGATATAGCAATCAGCCCCAGCATTTT | CASTSSDRYSNQPQHF
TRBJ2-7 | TRBD2 | TRBV4-2 | - | TGTGCCAGCAGCCAAGATCTAGCGGGGGGTTTCTACGAGCAGTACTTC | CASSQDLAGGFYEQYF
TRBJ2-1 | - | TRBV6-5 | - | TGTGCCAGCAGCCTCCTCCGGGACATCTACAATGAGCAGTTCTTC | CASSLLRDIYNEQFF
TRBJ1-2 | - | TRBV10-3 | - | TGTGCCATCACCTCAGGGGACGGCTACACCTTC | CAITSGDGYTF
TRBJ2-5 | TRBD2 | TRBV7-9 | - | TGTGCCAGCAGCTTAGCTAGCGGGGTCCACAGTGAGCAGTACTTC | CASSLASGVHSEQYF
TRBJ1-2 | - | TRBV5-6 | many | TGTGCCAGCAGCCTGATGGATTATGGCTACACCTTC | CASSLMDYGYTF
TRBJ1-1 | - | TRBV28 | - | TGTGCCAGCAGTTTCTGGAGGGGGGCAGGCACTGAAGCTTTCTTT | CASSFWRGAGTEAFF
TRBJ2-7 | - | TRBV20-1 | once | TGTAGTGCTAGCCGGGGGGCTGGAATCTACGAGCAGTACTTC | CSASRGAGIYEQYF
TRBJ1-4 | - | TRBV30 | few | TGTGCCTGGAGCCGGACAACTAATGAAAAACTGTTTTTT | CAWSRTTNEKLFF
TRBJ1-2 | TRBD1 | TRBV20-1 | - | TGCAGTGCTAGGACAGGGGGCGTTTTAAATGGCTACACCTTC | CSARTGGVLNGYTF
TRBJ2-7 | - | TRBV12-3/TRBV12-4 | - | TGTGCCAGCAGTATGGCGGGACGGCTCTACGAGCAGTACTTC | CASSMAGRLYEQYF
TRBJ1-5 | TRBD1 | TRBV2 | once | TGTGCCAGCAGTGGTGGGACAGGGACTTCTCAGCCCCAGCATTTT | CASSGGTGTSQPQHF
TRBJ2-7 | - | TRBV6-6 | many | TGTGCCAGCAGTTACCAGGGAGATTCTTACGAGCAGTACTTC | CASSYQGDSYEQYF
TRBJ2-3 | TRBD2 | TRBV5-1 | few | TGCGCCAGCAGCCCCCTAGCGGGGTCCTTCACAGATACGCAGTATTTT | CASSPLAGSFTDTQYF
TRBJ2-1 | TRBD1 | TRBV11-2 | - | TGTGCCAGCAGCTTAGTTTTTGGGACAGGGGGCTCCTACAATGAGCAGTTCTTC | CASSLVFGTGGSYNEQFF
TRBJ1-6 | TRBD1 | TRBV7-9 | - | TGTGCCAGCAGCGAACGGACAGGGAACAATTCACCCCCCCACTTT | CASSERTGNNSPPHF
TRBJ2-3 | - | TRBV20-1 | once | TGCAGTGTGAGGGAGATCACAGATACGCAGTATTTT | CSVREITDTQYF
TRBJ2-3 | - | TRBV10-3 | - | TGTGCCATCAGTGGGGGACGGCTGAGCACAGATACGCAGTATTTT | CAISGGRLSTDTQYF
TRBJ2-7 | - | TRBV5-5 | - | TGTGCCACCTACAGGGGAAGCGGGGAATACAATGAGCAGTACTTC | CATYRGSGEYNEQYF
TRBJ1-1 | - | TRBV6-1 | - | TGTGCCAGCAGCTCCGGGAAGGGTAGGAAAGTAGTCACTGAAGCTTTCTTT | CASSSGKGRKVVTEAFF
TRBJ2-3 | - | TRBV7-9 | - | TGTGCCAGCAGCTTAGAGTCCCTGGAGGGGGATACGCAGTATTTT | CASSLESLEGDTQYF
TRBJ2-5 | TRBD1 | TRBV12-3/TRBV12-4 | - | TGTGCCAGCAGGGGCCGGGCTTTAGGGGGCGAGACCCAGTACTTC | CASRGRALGGETQYF
TRBJ2-1 | TRBD2 | TRBV9 | once | TGTGCCTGCAGCGTAGACCCTAGCGGGGGGCAGCAGTTCTTC | CACSVDPSGGQQFF
TRBJ1-1 | - | TRBV12-3/TRBV12-4 | - | TGTGCCAGCAAACGACAGGAGGTTGAAGCTTTCTTT | CASKRQEVEAFF
TRBJ2-3 | - | TRBV2 | - | TGTGCCAGCAGTGACGCCAGGGCCATTGATACGCAGTATTTT | CASSDARAIDTQYF
TRBJ2-5 | - | TRBV20-1 | - | TGCAGTGCTAGAGAGGGAGGGGGGAAAGAGACCCAGTACTTC | CSAREGGGKETQYF
TRBJ2-7 | - | TRBV20-1 | - | TGCAGTGTCTACCCCGACCGGGACACCAATTACAATGAGCAGTACTTC | CSVYPDRDTNYNEQYF
TRBJ2-5 | TRBD2 | TRBV4-3 | once | TGCGCCAGCTGCCAAGATTCGGGGGGCCAAGAGACCCAGTACTTC | CASCQDSGGQETQYF
TRBJ2-7 | TRBD1 | TRBV27 | - | TGTGCCAGCTCACAGGGGGTTCCCTACGAGCAGTACTTC | CASSQGVPYEQYF
TRBJ1-3 | - | TRBV7-6 | - | TGTGCCAGCAGCGAAAAAGACAGGAGAGGAAACACCATATATTTT | CASSEKDRRGNTIYF
TRBJ1-1 | - | TRBV27 | few | TGTGCCAGCAGTTTTCGTGTTGGTAACACTGAAGCTTTCTTT | CASSFRVGNTEAFF
TRBJ2-6 | - | TRBV28 | few | TGTGCCAGCAGCCCGCAAGTCAGGAGCTCTGGGGCCAACGTCCTGACTTTC | CASSPQVRSSGANVLTF
TRBJ2-7 | - | TRBV7-9 | - | TGTGCCAGCAGCTCGGTTGGGGGGCCCAGCGAGCAGTACTTC | CASSSVGGPSEQYF
TRBJ2-5 | - | TRBV4-3 | - | TGCGCCAGCAGCCAAGATCTGGCAGGCAGGCGGGAGACCCAGTACTTC | CASSQDLAGRRETQYF
TRBJ2-4 | - | TRBV29-1 | - | TGCAGCGTTGTTAGCACTCCACCGGCCAAAAACATTCAGTACTTC | CSVVSTPPAKNIQYF
TRBJ2-3 | - | TRBV7-9 | - | TGTGCCAGCGTCCGCAGTCGTACAGATACGCAGTATTTT | CASVRSRTDTQYF
TRBJ2-1 | TRBD2 | TRBV5-1 | many | TGCGCCAGCAGCTTAGCGGGGGGGCCGGAGGAGCAGTTCTTC | CASSLAGGPEEQFF